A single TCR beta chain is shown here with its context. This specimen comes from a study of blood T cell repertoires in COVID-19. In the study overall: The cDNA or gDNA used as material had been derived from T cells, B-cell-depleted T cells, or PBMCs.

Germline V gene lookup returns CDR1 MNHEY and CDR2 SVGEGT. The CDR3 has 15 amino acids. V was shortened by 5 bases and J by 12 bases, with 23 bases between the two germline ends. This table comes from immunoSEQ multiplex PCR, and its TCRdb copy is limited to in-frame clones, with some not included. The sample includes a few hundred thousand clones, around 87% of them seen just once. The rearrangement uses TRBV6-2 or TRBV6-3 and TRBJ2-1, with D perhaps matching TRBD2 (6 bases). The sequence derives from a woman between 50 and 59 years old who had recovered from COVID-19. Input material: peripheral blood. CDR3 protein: CASSLGGPRSQGQFF. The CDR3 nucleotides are TGTGCCAGCAGTCTCGGGGGACCCCGTTCCCAGGGGCAGTTCTTC.